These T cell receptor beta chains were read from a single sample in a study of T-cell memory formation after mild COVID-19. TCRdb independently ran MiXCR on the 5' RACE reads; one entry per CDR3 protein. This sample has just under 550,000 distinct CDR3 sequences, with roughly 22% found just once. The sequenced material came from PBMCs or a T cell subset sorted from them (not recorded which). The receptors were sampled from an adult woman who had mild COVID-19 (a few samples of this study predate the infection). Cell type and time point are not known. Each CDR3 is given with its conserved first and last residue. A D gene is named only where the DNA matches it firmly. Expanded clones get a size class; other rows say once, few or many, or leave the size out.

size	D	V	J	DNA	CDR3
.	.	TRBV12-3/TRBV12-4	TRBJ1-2	TGTGCCAGCAGTTTAGTACCCAGGGGCCAACCGCTATTCTATGGCTACACCTTC	CASSLVPRGQPLFYGYTF
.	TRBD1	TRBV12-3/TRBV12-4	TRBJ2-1	TGTGCCAGCAGTTCTGGACAGGCTCTGTTCTTC	CASSSGQALFF
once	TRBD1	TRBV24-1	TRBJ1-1	TGTGCCACCAGCGGGACAGGGCCTGAAGCTTTCTTT	CATSGTGPEAFF
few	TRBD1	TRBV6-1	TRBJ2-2	TGTGCCAGCAGACCGACAGGGGGTCTGAGCGGGGAGCTGTTTTTT	CASRPTGGLSGELFF
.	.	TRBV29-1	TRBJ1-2	TGCAGCATCCCAGTGGGGGGAGGCGGCTACACCTTC	CSIPVGGGGYTF
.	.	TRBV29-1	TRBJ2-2	TGCAGCGTTGAAGAGGACGGGGAGCTGTTTTTT	CSVEEDGELFF
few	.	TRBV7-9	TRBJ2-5	TGTGCCAGCAGCTTAGCGTTGTACAGGGAGAACCAAGAGACCCAGTACTTC	CASSLALYRENQETQYF
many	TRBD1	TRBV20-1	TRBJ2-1	TGCAGTGCTCCCAAACGGGACAGGGATGAGCAGTTCTTC	CSAPKRDRDEQFF
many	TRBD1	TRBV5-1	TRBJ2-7	TGCGCCAGCAGCCTTGCTTCCGGGACAGGGACCTACGAGCAGTACTTC	CASSLASGTGTYEQYF
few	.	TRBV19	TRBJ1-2	TGTGCCAGTAGTATAGATCCGCGGGGAACCTATGGCTACACCTTC	CASSIDPRGTYGYTF
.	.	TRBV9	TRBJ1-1	TGTGCCAGCAGCTCCGGTTCGACCACTGAAGCTTTCTTT	CASSSGSTTEAFF
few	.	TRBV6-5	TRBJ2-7	TGTGCCAGCAGTCTGACACGACACTACGAGCAGTACTTC	CASSLTRHYEQYF
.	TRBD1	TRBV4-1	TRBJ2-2	TGCGCCAGCAGCTGGCCCGCGGGACAGGGGAGGCTGGGGAACACCGGGGAGCTGTTTTTT	CASSWPAGQGRLGNTGELFF
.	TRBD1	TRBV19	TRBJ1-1	TGTGCCAGTAGTAGCCCTCCGACAGGGGAGGTCACTGAAGCTTTCTTT	CASSSPPTGEVTEAFF
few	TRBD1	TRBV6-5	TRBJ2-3	TGTGCCAGCAGCCGACAGGGAGATCCTGATACGCAGTATTTT	CASSRQGDPDTQYF
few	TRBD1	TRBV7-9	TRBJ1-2	TGTGCCAGCAGCTCGGGACAGCCCGGAACCTACTATGGCTACACCTTC	CASSSGQPGTYYGYTF
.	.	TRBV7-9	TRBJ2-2	TGTGCCAGCAGCCCACCCGCGGAGGGGGAGCTGTTTTTT	CASSPPAEGELFF
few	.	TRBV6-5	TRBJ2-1	TGTGCCAGCAGTTACTCGGACGGACCTTACAATGAGCAGTTCTTC	CASSYSDGPYNEQFF
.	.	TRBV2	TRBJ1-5	TGTGCCAGCAGTACAGGGCCCTCCCATCAGCCCCAGCATTTT	CASSTGPSHQPQHF
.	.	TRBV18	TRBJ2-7	TGTGCCAGCTCACCACCGGGGATGGCCTACGAGCAGTACTTC	CASSPPGMAYEQYF
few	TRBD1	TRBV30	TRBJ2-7	TGTGCCTGGAGTGTCGACAGGGGAACCTACGAGCAGTACTTC	CAWSVDRGTYEQYF
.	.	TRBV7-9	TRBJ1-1	TGTGCCAGCAGCTCCCACATGAACACTGAAGCTTTCTTT	CASSSHMNTEAFF
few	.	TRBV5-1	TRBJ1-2	TGCGCCAGCAGCTTGGAGCTCCGAGCGGGAACAACTAACTATGGCTACACCTTC	CASSLELRAGTTNYGYTF
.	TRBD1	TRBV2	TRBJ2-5	TGTGCCACACAGGGGTGGGAGACCCAGTACTTC	CATQGWETQYF
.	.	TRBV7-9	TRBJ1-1	TGTGCCAGCAGCGCGGGCATTAACACTGAAGCTTTCTTT	CASSAGINTEAFF
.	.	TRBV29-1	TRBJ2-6	TGCAGCGCAGAATCTGGGGCCAACGTCCTGACTTTC	CSAESGANVLTF
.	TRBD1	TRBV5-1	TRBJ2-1	TGCGCCAGCAGCGAAACCCGGGGACAGGGGTCCTACAATGAGCAGTTCTTC	CASSETRGQGSYNEQFF